The clone carrying this TCR beta chain showed up just a few times. Antigen unknown. This record comes from a study of tumor and adjacent non-tumor tissue in lung cancer. Study background: Patients were aged about 31 to 76, some 10 men and roughly 5 women, stage I to III. The study's findings and limits: TCR diversity was significantly greater in tumor than normal lung tissue. Tumor TCR diversity, when higher, was linked to shorter survival.

The template was RNA from unsorted bulk tissue. More than 3 cm separated this lung sample from the edge of the tumor. Between August and November 2014, newly diagnosed, chemotherapy-naive lung cancer patients underwent thoracic surgery in China. Three rounds of nested PCR, following a modified ARM-PCR protocol, produced the TCRbeta library. TCRdb processed the multiplex PCR reads anew with MiXCR; each CDR3 protein has one entry. This sample has some 100,000 distinct CDR3 sequences; approximately 65% occur once, and the top ten carry roughly 19%. This sequence originates from a man aged 25-45 years with non-small cell lung cancer. The sequencing sample was made of distant non-tumor lung tissue.

The CDR3 protein is CATSAVGNYGYTF. For the CDR3, the DNA is TGTGCCACCAGTGCAGTGGGTAACTATGGCTACACCTTC. This chain joins TRBV24-1 and TRBJ1-2; D is ambiguous. The CDR3 contains 13 residues. CDR1 is KGHDR, CDR2 SFDVKD, per germline. Trimming removed 5 bases from V and 1 base from J, with 7 bases in between.